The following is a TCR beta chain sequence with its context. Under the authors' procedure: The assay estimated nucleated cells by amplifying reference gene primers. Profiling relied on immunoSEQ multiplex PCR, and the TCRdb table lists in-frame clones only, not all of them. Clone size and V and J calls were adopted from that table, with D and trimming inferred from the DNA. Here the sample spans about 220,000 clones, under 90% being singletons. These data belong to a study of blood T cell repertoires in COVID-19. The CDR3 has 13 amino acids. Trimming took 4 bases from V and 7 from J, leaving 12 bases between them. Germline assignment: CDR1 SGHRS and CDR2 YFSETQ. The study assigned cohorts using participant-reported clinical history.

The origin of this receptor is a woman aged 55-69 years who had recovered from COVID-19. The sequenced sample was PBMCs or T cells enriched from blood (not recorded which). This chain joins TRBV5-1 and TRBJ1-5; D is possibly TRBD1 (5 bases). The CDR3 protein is CASSQTVDQPQHF. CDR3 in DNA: TGCGCCAGCAGCCAGACAGTGGACCAGCCCCAGCATTTT.